These 30 T cell receptor beta chains were all obtained from the same sample, sequenced in a study of blood T cell repertoires in COVID-19 (dated by TCRdb to between 2020 and 2021). The method behind the library was the immunoSEQ multiplex PCR assay. In its TCRdb copy, this immuneACCESS table keeps in-frame sequences only and misses some clones. Where compared with another copy, unresolved V genes explain less than half of these, and the others have no known cause. For this sample there are 250,000 to 350,000 clones; approximately 89% appear just once. Roughly 7.1% of the sample belongs to the ten largest clones. Input material: peripheral blood. The receptors derive from a woman between 45 and 65 years old who had recovered from COVID-19.

The rearrangement uses TRBV28 and TRBJ1-3; TRBD1 aligns across 8 bases. The V segment lost 5 bases and the J segment 4 bases; nucleotides outside the gene matches: 4. Germline V gene lookup returns CDR1 MDHEN and CDR2 SYDVKM. The CDR3 is 14 amino acids. CDR3 region: CASSPQGAGNTIYF. For the CDR3, the DNA is TGTGCCAGCAGTCCCCAGGGGGCGGGAAACACCATATATTTT.

The genes are TRBV29-1 and TRBJ1-6, with 11 bases fitting TRBD1. The germline CDR1 and CDR2 sequences are SQVTM and ANQGSEA. V dropped 7 bases and J dropped 7; count of bases not matched to a gene: 3. The CDR3 has 13 amino acids. The CDR3 coding sequence is TGCAGCGCCGGGACAGGGGGGAATTCACCCCTCCACTTT. Its translation is CSAGTGGNSPLHF.

The chain recombines TRBV5-6 with TRBJ2-7, with D possibly TRBD1 on 5 matching bases. V was clipped by 2 bases and J by 3 bases, with 15 bases between them. The germline V gene has CDR1 SGHDT and CDR2 YYEEEE. This CDR3 contains 15 residues. The CDR3 DNA is TGTGCCAGCAGCTTCGGTCTGGCAGGGATCTACGAGCAGTACTTC. Translated: CASSFGLAGIYEQYF.

This chain links TRBV19 with TRBJ1-1, with D hard to call. Germline V CDR1 and CDR2: LNHDA, SQIVND (reference sequence). CDR3 length equals 21 residues. Trimming took 7 bases from V and 7 from J, leaving 40 bases between them. The CDR3 DNA reads TGTGCCAGTATTTCAAGTTTCCGGTCGAGTTTTCGGAATGAACACGGGAATGAAGCTTTCTTT. Protein product: CASISSFRSSFRNEHGNEAFF.

The chain employs TRBV5-3 and TRBJ2-1, with D tentatively TRBD1 (6 bases). TRBV5-3 falls under the ORF class, with uncertain function. With 7 bases removed from V and 6 bases from J, the gap between germline ends came to 8 bases. The length of the CDR3 is 11 residues. In DNA, the CDR3 is TGTGCCAGAGCGACAGGCAATGAGCAGTTCTTC. Its translation: CARATGNEQFF.

The V and J genes are TRBV19 and TRBJ1-1, with D uncertain. The CDR3 is 15 residues long. V lost 2 bases and J 5 bases, leaving 15 bases between the germline ends. Germline assignment: CDR1 LNHDA and CDR2 SQIVND (reference sequence). In DNA form, the CDR3 reads TGTGCCAGTAGTATAAGTAGCGGGATGGGAACTGAAGCTTTCTTT. Its translation is CASSISSGMGTEAFF.

As to this clone: Other DNA sequences in this sample translate to the same CDR3. The CDR3 DNA reads TGTGCCAGCAGCTTAAGTACAGTGAACACTGAAGCTTTCTTT. Residues: CASSLSTVNTEAFF. The chain links TRBV7-9 to TRBJ1-1; no reliable D call. With 2 bases removed from V and 0 bases from J, the gap between germline ends came to 7 bases. Germline CDR1 is SEHNR and CDR2 is FQNEAQ (reference sequence). There are 14 residues in the CDR3. The full variable domain, with the rest looked up from reference TRBV7-9 and TRBJ1-1, is DTGVSQNPRHKITKRGQNVTFRCDPISEHNRLYWYRQTLGQGPEFLTYFQNEAQLEKSRLLSDRFSAERPKGSFSTLEIQRTEQGDSAMYLCASSLSTVNTEAFFGQGTRLTVV.

The chain links TRBV27 to TRBJ2-7; no firm D call. V was trimmed by 0 bases and J by 2 bases, leaving 8 bases between them. The CDR3 runs 14 residues. The V gene's germline CDR1 is MNHEY and CDR2 SMNVEV (reference sequence). The CDR3 is CASSLSANTYEQYF. CDR3 nucleotide sequence: TGTGCCAGCAGTTTATCCGCGAATACCTACGAGCAGTACTTC.

The rearrangement links TRBV7-6 to TRBJ2-7; 8 nucleotides agree with TRBD1. The V gene's germline CDR1 is SGHVS and CDR2 FNYEAQ. With V trimmed by 5 bases and J by 6 bases, 9 bases remained unmatched. This CDR3 contains 14 residues. CDR3 region: CASSRGQVPREQYF. The CDR3 DNA reads as TGTGCCAGCAGCAGGGGACAGGTCCCTCGCGAGCAGTACTTC.

The J gene is TRBJ1-1, the V gene TRBV19; TRBD1 matches at 9 bases. Germline V gene lookup returns CDR1 LNHDA and CDR2 SQIVND (reference sequence). V was pared by 1 base and J by 0 bases, with 3 bases of the junction left unmatched. The CDR3 sequence is 16 residues long. The CDR3 coding sequence is TGTGCCAGTAGTATAGTGACAGGGGGTATGAACACTGAAGCTTTCTTT. It is translated as CASSIVTGGMNTEAFF.

The chain joins TRBV19 to TRBJ2-2; D unclear. This CDR3 is built from 17 residues. Germline V gene lookup returns CDR1 LNHDA and CDR2 SQIVND (reference sequence). Trimming shortened V by 6 bases and J by 3 bases, and 20 bases separated the two germline ends. DNA of the CDR3: TGTGCCAGTAGACCCGTCTCGGGTCACCTGTACACCGGGGAGCTGTTTTTT. The encoded protein is CASRPVSGHLYTGELFF.

The rearrangement uses TRBV27 and TRBJ1-4; 8 bases match TRBD1. CDR3 length: 14 residues. V gave up 4 bases and J gave up 4 bases; unmatched junction bases: 2. Germline V gene sequence: CDR1 MNHEY, CDR2 SMNVEV (reference sequence). CDR3 loop: CASSSTGVNEKLFF. As DNA, the CDR3 is TGTGCCAGCAGTTCGACAGGGGTTAATGAAAAACTGTTTTTT.

This chain connects TRBV10-3 to TRBJ2-5; D ambiguous. Per the germline V gene, CDR1 is ENHRY and CDR2 is SYGVKD. The CDR3 runs 14 residues. Between the trimmed V and J ends, which lost 4 bases and 0 bases, there was a span of 9 bases. CDR3 in DNA: TGTGCCATCAGTGTATTCAGGAACCAAGAGACCCAGTACTTC. This translates into CAISVFRNQETQYF.

The J gene is TRBJ2-3, the V gene TRBV6-4; TRBD1 matches at 9 bases. This CDR3 is built from 14 residues. The junction had 3 bases not matched to a gene; V was cut back by 3 bases and J by 5 bases. CDR1 MRHNA and CDR2 SNTAGT come from the germline V gene. This CDR3 is CASSEDRGQDTQYF. DNA for the CDR3: TGTGCCAGCAGTGAGGACAGGGGACAAGATACGCAGTATTTT.

There are a few counts of this clone. The chain employs TRBV10-1 and TRBJ1-1; no clear D gene. This CDR3 is built from 13 residues. V lost 6 bases to trimming and J lost 4 bases, with 12 bases between them. Germline CDR1 reads WNHNN; CDR2 reads SYGVQD (reference sequence). In DNA form, the CDR3 reads TGCGCCAGCAGGGCGGCCGCCGGCACTGAAGCTTTCTTT. Encoded protein: CASRAAAGTEAFF.

The rearrangement joins TRBV4-3 to TRBJ1-6; a weak D match, TRBD1 (5 bases). This CDR3 is 15 amino acids long. V was shortened by 3 bases and J by 4 bases, with 10 bases between the two germline ends. Germline lookup yields CDR1 LGHNA and CDR2 YSLEER. CDR3 DNA sequence: TGCGCCAGCAGCCAGCGGGACCGATATAATTCACCCCTCCACTTT. This gives the protein CASSQRDRYNSPLHF.

The chain has TRBV5-6 and TRBJ2-5; D gene uncertain. The CDR3 is made up of 15 amino acids. Trimming removed 5 bases at V and 5 bases at J, with 19 bases between. Germline loops: CDR1 SGHDT, CDR2 YYEEEE. This chain's CDR3 is CASSKETVSRETQYF. DNA of the CDR3: TGTGCCAGCAGTAAGGAGACGGTATCTAGGGAGACCCAGTACTTC.

The chain has TRBV4-1 and TRBJ2-3; D possibly corresponds to TRBD2 (6 bases). The CDR3 is 15 amino acids. Germline lookup yields CDR1 MGHRA and CDR2 YSYEKL. V shed 2 bases and J shed 7 bases, with 16 bases lying between them. CDR3 in amino acids: CASSQPRDRRHTQYF. As DNA, the CDR3 is TGCGCCAGCAGCCAACCGCGGGATAGGCGACATACGCAGTATTTT.

V is TRBV9 and J is TRBJ1-2; TRBD1 is a possible D gene (6 bases). The CDR3 runs 16 residues. The germline gives CDR1 SGDLS, CDR2 YYNGEE. The germline V and J ends were trimmed by 4 bases and 7 bases, with 23 bases remaining between them. Here the CDR3 DNA reads TGTGCCAGCAGCTCCGATGCCGCTTTTACAGGGACTGGCTACACCTTC. Protein sequence: CASSSDAAFTGTGYTF.

This CDR3 reads CASSDDYGSEQYF. The CDR3 DNA reads TGTGCCAGCAGTGACGACTACGGGAGCGAGCAGTACTTC. J is TRBJ2-7 and V is TRBV6-4, with TRBD2 as a possible D gene (6 bases). The CDR3 is made up of 13 amino acids. From germline, CDR1 is MRHNA and CDR2 SNTAGT. The V gene lost 2 bases and the J gene lost 6 bases, with 11 bases spanning the gap.

This chain connects TRBV5-1 to TRBJ2-2; 7 bases are shared with TRBD2. This CDR3 is 15 amino acids long. V lost 7 bases, J lost 4 bases, and 10 bases stayed unmatched. CDR1 and CDR2 (germline): SGHRS, YFSETQ. CDR3 protein: CASAISGEGTGELFF. CDR3 in DNA: TGCGCCAGCGCTATATCGGGGGAGGGCACCGGGGAGCTGTTTTTT.

The chain joins TRBV28 to TRBJ1-6, with D possibly being TRBD1 (5 bases). V lost 6 bases and J 9 bases, leaving 9 bases between the germline ends. Germline loops: CDR1 MDHEN, CDR2 SYDVKM. The CDR3 has 12 amino acids. The CDR3 region has the DNA TGTGCCAGCAGCGGGGGGGGTTCACCCCTCCACTTT. Its protein is CASSGGGSPLHF.

The CDR3 bases are TGTGCCAGCAGTTACGTTCAGGGGAGGAACACTGAAGCTTTCTTT. Protein sequence: CASSYVQGRNTEAFF. This chain joins TRBV6-2 or TRBV6-3 and TRBJ1-1, with D tentatively TRBD1 (6 bases). Germline V lookup: CDR1 MNHEY, CDR2 SVGEGT. CDR3 size: 15 residues. V lost 2 bases, J lost 1 base, and 11 bases lay in between.

The CDR3 spells CASSQSGLAGGSSYNEQFF. CDR3 DNA: TGTGCCAGCAGCCAATCCGGGCTAGCGGGAGGGAGCTCCTACAATGAGCAGTTCTTC. V usage is TRBV4-2 and J usage is TRBJ2-1; the match to TRBD2 covers 12 bases. This CDR3 has 19 residues. CDR1 and CDR2 (germline): LGHNA, YNFKEQ. V lost 2 bases and J lost 0; bases outside the gene matches: 8.

In this sample, this clone turned up once. CDR3 amino acids: CASSPRTGDPAGGNTIYF. The DNA for the CDR3 is TGTGCCAGCAGCCCTCGGACAGGTGATCCGGCTGGTGGAAACACCATATATTTT. This chain uses TRBV9 with TRBJ1-3; TRBD1 matches at 7 bases. V dropped 4 bases and J dropped 3; count of bases not matched to a gene: 16. This CDR3 has 18 amino acids. The V gene's germline CDR1 is SGDLS and CDR2 YYNGEE. The variable domain in full, completed from reference TRBV9 and TRBJ1-3, reads DSGVTQTPKHLITATGQRVTLRCSPRSGDLSVYWYQQSLDQGLQFLIQYYNGEERAKGNILERFSAQQFPDLHSELNLSSLELGDSALYFCASSPRTGDPAGGNTIYFGEGSWLTVV.

This chain connects TRBV5-1 to TRBJ1-2, with a weak D call TRBD1 (6 bases). The germline gives CDR1 SGHRS, CDR2 YFSETQ. The V end was cut by 0 bases, the J end by 8 bases, with 11 bases between. The CDR3 totals 13 residues. In nucleotides, the CDR3 is TGCGCCAGCAGCTTGGACCTACAGGGAGGCTACACCTTC. Protein: CASSLDLQGGYTF.

The V and J genes are TRBV7-9 and TRBJ1-2; 9 positions match TRBD1. Germline-derived CDR1 and CDR2 are SEHNR and FQNEAQ (reference sequence). The CDR3 loop spans 15 amino acids. V gave up 3 bases and J gave up 5 bases; unmatched junction bases: 7. CDR3 coding DNA: TGTGCCAGCAGCTTCGTACAGGGGGCGAGATATGGCTACACCTTC. Translated, it gives CASSFVQGARYGYTF. The variable domain in full, with the rest retrieved from reference TRBV7-9 and TRBJ1-2, is DTGVSQNPRHKITKRGQNVTFRCDPISEHNRLYWYRQTLGQGPEFLTYFQNEAQLEKSRLLSDRFSAERPKGSFSTLEIQRTEQGDSAMYLCASSFVQGARYGYTFGSGTRLTVV.

The chain joins TRBV6-1 to TRBJ2-5; 12 bases match TRBD2. Losses at the gene ends were 3 bases for V and 5 bases for J; bases not matched to a gene: 7. This CDR3 has 16 residues. Germline V gene data show CDR1 as MNHNS and CDR2 as SASEGT. CDR3 DNA: TGTGCCAGCAGTGAGGGGACTAGCGGGCCCGGGGAGACCCAGTACTTC. As protein: CASSEGTSGPGETQYF.

The chain carries TRBV6-5 and TRBJ2-1; 8 positions match TRBD2. Looked up from germline, CDR1 is MNHEY and CDR2 is SVGAGI. After removal of 3 bases from V and 5 bases from J, the junction contained 9 bases not matched to a gene. The CDR3 length is 16 residues. The CDR3 reads CASSYPRGGINNEQFF. In nucleotides, the CDR3 is TGTGCCAGCAGTTATCCCCGGGGGGGAATTAACAATGAGCAGTTCTTC.

The V and J genes are TRBV14 and TRBJ1-1; D possibly corresponds to TRBD1 (5 bases). V lost 4 bases and J lost 0, with 9 bases in between. The V gene's germline CDR1 is SGHDN and CDR2 FVKESK. CDR3 length equals 14 residues. The CDR3 region has the DNA TGTGCCAGCAGCCTAAGACAGATGAACACTGAAGCTTTCTTT. Amino acid sequence: CASSLRQMNTEAFF.